The 17 T cell receptor beta chains listed next were all sequenced from one sample in a study of T cells expressing NK-cell markers. No DNA is given; TCRdb re-called the 5' RACE reads and lists each CDR3 protein once. Recorded here are roughly 110,000 distinct CDR3 sequences; the top ten clones represent approximately 17%. The source material was blood T cells: a sorted CD56 or NKG2C T cell subset, CD4+ or CD8+ T cells, or bulk PBMC T cells (not recorded which). These receptors originate from a woman aged 18-70 years in good health.

This sequence joins TRBV3-1 and TRBJ2-5; TCRdb reports TRBD1, a call that lacks DNA to check it against. Germline lookup yields CDR1 LGHDT and CDR2 YNNKEL (reference sequence). CDR3 size: 18 residues. CDR3 loop: CVSSQDRWDRSRKETQYF.

The chain has TRBV6-5 and TRBJ1-1. There are 14 residues in the CDR3. The germline V gene has CDR1 MNHEY and CDR2 SVGAGI. CDR3 residues: CASSYSRRNTKAFF.

The chain employs TRBV27 and TRBJ2-7; TCRdb's D call of TRBD2 is untestable without DNA. From germline, CDR1 is MNHEY and CDR2 SMNVEV (reference sequence). CDR3 size: 16 residues. The CDR3 region is CASSSGTSGSGYEQYF.

The rearrangement links TRBV7-9 to TRBJ2-2. Germline CDR1 reads SEHNR; CDR2 reads FQNEAQ (reference sequence). The CDR3 is 14 residues long. Here the CDR3 reads CASSLAFTAGELFF.

This chain connects TRBV27 to TRBJ2-1. The CDR3 totals 12 residues. Germline CDR1 MNHEY, CDR2 SMNVEV (reference sequence). The CDR3 sequence is CASSLSSDEQFF.

The V gene is TRBV6-2 or TRBV6-3, the J gene TRBJ1-1; TCRdb gives TRBD1 as the D gene, but with no DNA this cannot be confirmed. The V gene's germline CDR1 is MNHEY and CDR2 SVGEGT. This CDR3 is 17 amino acids long. The CDR3: CASSYSRDRDSRTEAFF.

The chain links TRBV9 to TRBJ1-6; without DNA, the TCRdb call of TRBD1 cannot be checked. The CDR3 is 14 amino acids. Germline-derived CDR1 and CDR2 are SGDLS and YYNGEE. The CDR3 sequence: CASSAPMLNSPLHF.

This sequence joins TRBV7-9 and TRBJ2-5; the D gene TCRdb calls, TRBD1, cannot be checked with no DNA. The CDR3 has 15 residues. Germline CDR1 is SEHNR and CDR2 is FQNEAQ (reference sequence). The CDR3 loop reads CASSSDRTGQETQYF. Based on the CDR3 plus reference TRBV7-9 and TRBJ2-5, the full variable domain is DTGVSQNPRHKITKRGQNVTFRCDPISEHNRLYWYRQTLGQGPEFLTYFQNEAQLEKSRLLSDRFSAERPKGSFSTLEIQRTEQGDSAMYLCASSSDRTGQETQYFGPGTRLLVL.

The CDR3 protein is CASSFSGPLHF. The J gene is TRBJ1-6, the V gene TRBV5-6. CDR3 length: 11 amino acids. Germline-derived CDR1 and CDR2 are SGHDT and YYEEEE.

The chain recombines TRBV9 with TRBJ1-1. CDR1 and CDR2 from the germline V gene are SGDLS and YYNGEE. CDR3 length: 14 amino acids. The CDR3 loop is CASSWGGSDTEAFF.

The V gene is TRBV12-3 or TRBV12-4, the J gene TRBJ2-1; the TRBD2 assignment by TCRdb is unverifiable without DNA. This CDR3 region has 15 residues. The CDR3 region is CASSLEGGPNNEQFF.

The rearrangement uses TRBV20-1 and TRBJ2-3; with no DNA, the TCRdb D assignment of TRBD2 cannot be verified. This CDR3 has 13 amino acids. Germline CDR1 DFQATT, CDR2 SNEGSKA (reference sequence). The CDR3 is CSARGRMSDTQYF.

The rearrangement links TRBV7-9 to TRBJ1-1. From germline, CDR1 is SEHNR and CDR2 FQNEAQ (reference sequence). The CDR3 consists of 12 residues. CDR3 residues: CASSSLETEAFF. The full variable domain, with the rest looked up from reference TRBV7-9 and TRBJ1-1, is DTGVSQNPRHKITKRGQNVTFRCDPISEHNRLYWYRQTLGQGPEFLTYFQNEAQLEKSRLLSDRFSAERPKGSFSTLEIQRTEQGDSAMYLCASSSLETEAFFGQGTRLTVV.

The chain joins TRBV5-5 to TRBJ1-2. This CDR3 spans 13 amino acids. The germline gives CDR1 SGHKS, CDR2 YYEKEE (reference sequence). The CDR3 loop is CATRVGQGYGYTF.

The chain links TRBV6-6 to TRBJ2-5; checking the TCRdb D call of TRBD2 is not possible without DNA. This CDR3 is built from 13 residues. The V gene's germline CDR1 is MNHNY and CDR2 SVGAGI (reference sequence). Here the CDR3 reads CASRSSEGETQYF.

V is TRBV7-9 and J is TRBJ2-1. This CDR3 comprises 12 residues. Germline V gives CDR1 SEHNR, CDR2 FQNEAQ (reference sequence). CDR3 sequence: CASSPEHNEQFF.

This sequence joins TRBV11-2 and TRBJ2-5; as DNA is missing, the TRBD1 call by TCRdb cannot be tested. Germline lookup yields CDR1 SGHAT and CDR2 FQNNGV. The CDR3 runs to 13 residues. The CDR3 here is CASSVTGGETQYF.